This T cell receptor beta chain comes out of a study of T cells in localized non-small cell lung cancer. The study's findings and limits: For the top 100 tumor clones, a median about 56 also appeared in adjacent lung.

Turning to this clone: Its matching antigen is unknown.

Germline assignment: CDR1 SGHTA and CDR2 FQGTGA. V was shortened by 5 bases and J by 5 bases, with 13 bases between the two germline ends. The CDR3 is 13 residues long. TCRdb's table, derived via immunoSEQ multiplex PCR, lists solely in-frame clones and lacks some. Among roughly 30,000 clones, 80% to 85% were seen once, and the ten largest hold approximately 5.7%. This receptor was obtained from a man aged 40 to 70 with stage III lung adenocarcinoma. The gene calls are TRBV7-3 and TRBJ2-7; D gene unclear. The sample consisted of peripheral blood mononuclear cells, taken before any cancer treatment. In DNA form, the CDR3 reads TGTGCCAGCAGCCAAGAGGTGAGCCACGAGCAGTACTTC. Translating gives CASSQEVSHEQYF.